This T cell receptor beta chain was identified in a study of early T cells in non-severe SARS-CoV-2 infection. Findings of the study overall: Matches to VDJdb favored anti-spike CD8 responses and missed private and CD4 specificities.

There are a few counts of this clonotype. Its matching antigen is unknown. Individual cDNA molecules carried attached unique molecular identifiers. TCRdb fed the 5' RACE reads into MiXCR, producing one record per CDR3 protein. The sample contains some 78,000 distinct CDR3 sequences, about 12% of which appear only once. CDR3 length: 15 amino acids. V lost 5 bases and J lost 4, with 17 bases in between. The chain carries TRBV12-3 or TRBV12-4 and TRBJ2-5, with D perhaps being TRBD1 or TRBD2 (5 bases each). The receptor was isolated from an adult who was a healthcare worker with PCR-confirmed SARS-CoV-2 infection or an uninfected control (not recorded which). The sequenced sample consisted of whole blood. CDR3 region: CASSADIGRGETQYF. As DNA, the CDR3 is TGTGCCAGCAGTGCGGACATCGGCCGGGGAGAGACCCAGTACTTC.